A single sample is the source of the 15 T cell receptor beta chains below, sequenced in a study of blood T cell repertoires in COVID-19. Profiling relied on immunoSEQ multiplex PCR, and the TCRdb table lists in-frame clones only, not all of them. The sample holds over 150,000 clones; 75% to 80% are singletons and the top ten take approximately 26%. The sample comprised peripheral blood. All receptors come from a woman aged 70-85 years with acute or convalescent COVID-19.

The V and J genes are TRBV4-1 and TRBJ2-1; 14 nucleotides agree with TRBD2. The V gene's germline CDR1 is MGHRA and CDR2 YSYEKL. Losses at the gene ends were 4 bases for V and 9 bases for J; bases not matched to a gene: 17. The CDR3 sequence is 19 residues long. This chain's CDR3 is CASSRDPGLAGAKVGEQFF. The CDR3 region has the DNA TGCGCCAGCAGCCGCGATCCGGGACTAGCGGGAGCTAAGGTCGGTGAGCAGTTCTTC.

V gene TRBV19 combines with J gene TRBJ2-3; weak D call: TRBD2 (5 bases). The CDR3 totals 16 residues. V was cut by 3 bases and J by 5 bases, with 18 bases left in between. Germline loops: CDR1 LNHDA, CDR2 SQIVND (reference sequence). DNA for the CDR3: TGTGCCAGTAGTATCCCCTTGGGAGTTTCTCTAGATACGCAGTATTTT. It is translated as CASSIPLGVSLDTQYF.

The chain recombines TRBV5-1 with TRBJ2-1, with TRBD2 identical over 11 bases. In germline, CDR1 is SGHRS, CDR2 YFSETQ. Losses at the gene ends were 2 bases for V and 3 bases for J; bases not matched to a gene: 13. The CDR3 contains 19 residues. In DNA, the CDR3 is TGCGCCAGCAGCTTAACGACCTGGACTAGCGGGTTGTACTACAATGAGCAGTTCTTC. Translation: CASSLTTWTSGLYYNEQFF.

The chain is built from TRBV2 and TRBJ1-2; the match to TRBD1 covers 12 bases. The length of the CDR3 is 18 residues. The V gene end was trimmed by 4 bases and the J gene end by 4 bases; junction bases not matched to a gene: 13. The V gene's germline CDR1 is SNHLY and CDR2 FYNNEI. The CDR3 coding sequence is TGTGCCAGCAGTGCCTATTCCGGGACAGGGGGCGCCGGCTATGGCTACACCTTC. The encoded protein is CASSAYSGTGGAGYGYTF. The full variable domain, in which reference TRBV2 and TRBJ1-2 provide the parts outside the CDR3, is EPEVTQTPSHQVTQMGQEVILRCVPISNHLYFYWYRQILGQKVEFLVSFYNNEISEKSEIFDDQFSVERPDGSNFTLKIRSTKLEDSAMYFCASSAYSGTGGAGYGYTFGSGTRLTVV.

CDR3 residues: CASSPMPEYGYTF. Here the CDR3 DNA reads TGCGCCAGCAGCCCCATGCCAGAATATGGCTACACCTTC. This sequence joins TRBV5-1 and TRBJ1-2, with unresolved D. The CDR3 spans 13 residues. V shed 4 bases and J shed 5 bases, with 12 bases lying between them. Germline CDR1 SGHRS, CDR2 YFSETQ.

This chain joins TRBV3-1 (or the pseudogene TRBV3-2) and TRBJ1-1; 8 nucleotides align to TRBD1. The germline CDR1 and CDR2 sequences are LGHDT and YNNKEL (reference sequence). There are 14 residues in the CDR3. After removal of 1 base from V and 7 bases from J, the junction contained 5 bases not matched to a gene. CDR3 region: CASSQGQGLVEAFF. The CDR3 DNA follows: TGTGCCAGCAGCCAAGGACAGGGGCTGGTTGAAGCTTTCTTT.

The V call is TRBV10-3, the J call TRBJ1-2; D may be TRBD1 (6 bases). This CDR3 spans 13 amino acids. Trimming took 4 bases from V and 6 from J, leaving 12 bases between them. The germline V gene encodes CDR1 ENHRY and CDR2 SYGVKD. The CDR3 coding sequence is TGTGCCATCAGTGGCCACAGGGACAATGGCTACACCTTC. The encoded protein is CAISGHRDNGYTF.

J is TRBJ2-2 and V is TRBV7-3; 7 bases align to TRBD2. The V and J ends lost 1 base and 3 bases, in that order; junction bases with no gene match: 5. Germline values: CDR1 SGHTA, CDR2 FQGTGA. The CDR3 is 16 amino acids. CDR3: CASSLRARGDTGELFF. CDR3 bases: TGTGCCAGCAGCTTAAGAGCCCGGGGGGACACCGGGGAGCTGTTTTTT.

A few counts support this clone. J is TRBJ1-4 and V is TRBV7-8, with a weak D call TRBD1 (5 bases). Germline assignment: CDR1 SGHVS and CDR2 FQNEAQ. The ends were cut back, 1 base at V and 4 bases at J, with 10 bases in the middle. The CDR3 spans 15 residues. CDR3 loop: CASSLGQGLNEKLFF. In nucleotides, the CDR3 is TGTGCCAGCAGCTTAGGGCAGGGACTTAATGAAAAACTGTTTTTT.

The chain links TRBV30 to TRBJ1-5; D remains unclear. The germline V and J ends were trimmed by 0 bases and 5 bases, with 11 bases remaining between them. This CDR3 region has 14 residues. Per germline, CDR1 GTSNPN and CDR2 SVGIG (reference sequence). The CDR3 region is CAWSVLLGDQPQHF. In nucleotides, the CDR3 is TGTGCCTGGAGTGTACTATTAGGCGATCAGCCCCAGCATTTT. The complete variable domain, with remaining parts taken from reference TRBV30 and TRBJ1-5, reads SQTIHQWPATLVQPVGSPLSLECTVEGTSNPNLYWYRQAAGRGLQLLFYSVGIGQISSEVPQNLSASRPQDRQFILSSKKLLLSDSGFYLCAWSVLLGDQPQHFGDGTRLSIL.

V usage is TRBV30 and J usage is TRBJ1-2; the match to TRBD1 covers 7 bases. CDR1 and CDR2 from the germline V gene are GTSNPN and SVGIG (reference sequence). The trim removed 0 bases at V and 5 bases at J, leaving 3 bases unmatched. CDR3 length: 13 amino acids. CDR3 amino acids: CAWSVNRGYGYTF. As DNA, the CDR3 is TGTGCCTGGAGTGTTAACAGGGGATATGGCTACACCTTC.

The CDR3 nucleotides read TGCAGCGCCTCATCGGCTAGCTTTGGCGGGGAGCTGTTTTTT. Residues: CSASSASFGGELFF. The rearrangement links TRBV29-1 to TRBJ2-2; a possible D gene is TRBD2 (5 bases). The V gene lost 7 bases and the J gene lost 7 bases, with 19 bases spanning the gap. Germline V CDR1 and CDR2: SQVTM, ANQGSEA. This CDR3 has 14 amino acids.

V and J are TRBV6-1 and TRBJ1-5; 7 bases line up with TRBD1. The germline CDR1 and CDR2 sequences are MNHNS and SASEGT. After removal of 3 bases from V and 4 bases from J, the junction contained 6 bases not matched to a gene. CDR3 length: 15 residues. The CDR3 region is CASSDRGQINQPQHF. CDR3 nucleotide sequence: TGTGCCAGCAGTGATAGGGGACAGATAAATCAGCCCCAGCATTTT.

This chain's CDR3 is CASSHGQGAPGYTF. The CDR3 DNA reads TGTGCCAGCAGCCACGGACAGGGGGCGCCTGGCTACACCTTC. This chain uses TRBV7-9 with TRBJ1-2, with 11 nucleotides matching TRBD1. There are 14 residues in the CDR3. The germline V gene has CDR1 SEHNR and CDR2 FQNEAQ (reference sequence). Trimming cost V 5 bases and J 7 bases; bases outside gene matches: 6.

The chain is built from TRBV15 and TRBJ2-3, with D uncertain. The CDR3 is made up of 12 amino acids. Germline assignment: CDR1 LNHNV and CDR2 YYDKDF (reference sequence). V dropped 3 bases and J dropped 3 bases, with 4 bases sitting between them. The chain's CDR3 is CATSSRTDTQYF. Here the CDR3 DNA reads TGTGCCACCAGCAGCCGGACAGATACGCAGTATTTT.